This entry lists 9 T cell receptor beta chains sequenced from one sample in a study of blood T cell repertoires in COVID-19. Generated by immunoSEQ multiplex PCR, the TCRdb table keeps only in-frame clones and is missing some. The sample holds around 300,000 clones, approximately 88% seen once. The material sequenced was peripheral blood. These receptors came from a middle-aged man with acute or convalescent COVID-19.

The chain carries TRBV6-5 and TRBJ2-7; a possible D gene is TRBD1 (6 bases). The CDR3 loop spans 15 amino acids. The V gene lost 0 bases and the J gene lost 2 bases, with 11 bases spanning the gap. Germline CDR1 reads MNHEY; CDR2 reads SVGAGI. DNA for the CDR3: TGTGCCAGCAGTTACTCGGGACACCTAACCTACGAGCAGTACTTC. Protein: CASSYSGHLTYEQYF.

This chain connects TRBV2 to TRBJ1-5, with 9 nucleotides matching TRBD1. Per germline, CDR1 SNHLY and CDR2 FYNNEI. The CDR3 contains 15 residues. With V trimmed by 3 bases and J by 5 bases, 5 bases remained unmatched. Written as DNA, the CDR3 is TGTGCCAGCAGTGATCAGGACAGGGGATATCAGCCCCAGCATTTT. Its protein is CASSDQDRGYQPQHF.

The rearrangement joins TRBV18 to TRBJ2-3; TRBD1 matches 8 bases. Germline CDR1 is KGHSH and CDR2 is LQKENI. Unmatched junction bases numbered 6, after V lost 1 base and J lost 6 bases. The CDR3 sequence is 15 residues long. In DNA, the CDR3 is TGTGCCAGCTCACCACGGACAGGGTCATGGGATACGCAGTATTTT. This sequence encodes CASSPRTGSWDTQYF. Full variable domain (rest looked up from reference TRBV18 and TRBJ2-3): NAGVMQNPRHLVRRRGQEARLRCSPMKGHSHVYWYRQLPEEGLKFMVYLQKENIIDESGMPKERFSAEFPKEGPSILRIQQVVRGDSAAYFCASSPRTGSWDTQYFGPGTRLTVL.

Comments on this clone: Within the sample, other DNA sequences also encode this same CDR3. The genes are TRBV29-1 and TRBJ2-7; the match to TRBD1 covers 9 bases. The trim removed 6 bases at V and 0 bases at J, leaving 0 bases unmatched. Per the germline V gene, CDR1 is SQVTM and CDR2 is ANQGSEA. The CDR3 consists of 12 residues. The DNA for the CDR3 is TGCAGCGTGGGACAGGGCTCCTACGAGCAGTACTTC. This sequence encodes CSVGQGSYEQYF.

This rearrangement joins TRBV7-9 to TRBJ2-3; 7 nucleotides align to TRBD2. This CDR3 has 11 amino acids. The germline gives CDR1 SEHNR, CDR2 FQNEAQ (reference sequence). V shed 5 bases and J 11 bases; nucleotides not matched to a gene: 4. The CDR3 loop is CASSLREGQYF. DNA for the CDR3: TGTGCCAGCAGCCTTAGGGAGGGGCAGTATTTT.

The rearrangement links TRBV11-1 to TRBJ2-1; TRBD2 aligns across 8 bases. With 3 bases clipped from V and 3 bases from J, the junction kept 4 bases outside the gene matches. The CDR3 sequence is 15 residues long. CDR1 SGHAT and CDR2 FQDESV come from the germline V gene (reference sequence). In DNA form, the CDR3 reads TGTGCCAGCAGCTTCAGAAGCGGGGGCTACAATGAGCAGTTCTTC. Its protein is CASSFRSGGYNEQFF.

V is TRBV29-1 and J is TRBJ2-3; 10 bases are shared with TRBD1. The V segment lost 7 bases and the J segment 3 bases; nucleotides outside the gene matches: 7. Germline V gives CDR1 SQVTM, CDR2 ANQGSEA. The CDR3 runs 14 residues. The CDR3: CSARRGQGTDTQYF. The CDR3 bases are TGCAGCGCAAGGAGGGGACAGGGGACAGATACGCAGTATTTT.

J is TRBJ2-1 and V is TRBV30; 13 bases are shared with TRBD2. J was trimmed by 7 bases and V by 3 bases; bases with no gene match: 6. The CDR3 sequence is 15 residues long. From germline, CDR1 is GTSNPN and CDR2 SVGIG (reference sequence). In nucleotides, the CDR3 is TGTGCCTGGAGACTAGGACTAGCGGGGGAGAATGAGCAGTTCTTC. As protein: CAWRLGLAGENEQFF.

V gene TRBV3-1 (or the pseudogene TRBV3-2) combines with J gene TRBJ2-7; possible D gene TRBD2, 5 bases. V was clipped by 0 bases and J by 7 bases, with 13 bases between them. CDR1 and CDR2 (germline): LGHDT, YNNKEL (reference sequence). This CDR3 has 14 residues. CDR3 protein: CASSQEGLSGEQYF. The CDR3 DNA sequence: TGTGCCAGCAGCCAAGAGGGCCTTTCGGGAGAGCAGTACTTC.